The subject of this entry is one T cell receptor (beta chain). This sample is drawn from a study of blood T cell repertoires in COVID-19. Study background: Spain, Italy and the United States supplied samples that represented acute and convalescent COVID-19. PBMCs, B-cell-depleted T cells, or T cells were the source of the cDNA or gDNA that made up the material.

Original processing notes: Amplifying reference gene primers gave estimates of nucleated cell counts. Repertoires were generated with immunoSEQ multiplex PCR, while TCRdb's copy carries only in-frame clones and drops some. That table supplies the V and J calls and clone size; D and trimming were determined from the DNA. The table shows over 85,000 clones, with 85% to 90% occurring only once. CDR3 length: 14 amino acids. Trimming stripped 7 bases from V and 1 base from J, with 12 bases between. CDR1 is SGDLS and CDR2 is YYNGEE in the germline V gene. The sample taken for sequencing was peripheral blood. This rearrangement joins TRBV9 to TRBJ2-1; possibly TRBD2 for D (6 bases). The source of this sequence is an elderly woman with active COVID-19. DNA of the CDR3: TGTGCCAGCGCTCGGGAGTTATCCTACAATGAGCAGTTCTTC. Translation gives CASARELSYNEQFF.